Each of the 32 T cell receptor beta chains below was sequenced from the same sample in a study of monozygotic twins with inflammatory bowel disease. TCRdb re-analyzed the 5' RACE reads; it lists each CDR3 protein once, without DNA. The sample data list over 110,000 distinct CDR3 sequences. Sequenced input: blood. The receptors shown here come from a human donor with ulcerative colitis or Crohn's disease, or a healthy co-twin of an affected twin (not recorded which).

V is TRBV4-3 and J is TRBJ1-1; TCRdb proposes TRBD1, but this gene call is untestable without DNA. Germline lookup yields CDR1 LGHNA and CDR2 YSLEER. The CDR3 has 15 amino acids. The CDR3 reads CASSQDQGLNTEAFF.

V is TRBV4-2 and J is TRBJ2-7; the D call of TRBD2 rests on TCRdb alone, since no DNA is present to check it. CDR3 length: 17 amino acids. Germline CDR1 is LGHNA and CDR2 is YNFKEQ. CDR3 sequence reads: CASSHVLSGGSPYEQYF.

V usage is TRBV7-2 and J usage is TRBJ2-7; TCRdb indicates TRBD1, and absent DNA this call remains unverified. The CDR3 contains 13 residues. CDR1 SGHTA and CDR2 FQGNSA come from the germline V gene. This chain's CDR3 is CASSRTGLDEQYF.

The rearrangement uses TRBV29-1 and TRBJ2-1; the TRBD2 assignment by TCRdb is unverifiable without DNA. The length of the CDR3 is 14 residues. In germline, CDR1 is SQVTM, CDR2 ANQGSEA. The CDR3 protein is CSVGAGGPGDEQFF.

The V gene is TRBV12-3 or TRBV12-4, the J gene TRBJ1-5; TCRdb indicates TRBD1, and absent DNA this call remains unverified. The CDR3 covers 14 residues. CDR3 protein: CASSKTGGNQPQHF.

The CDR3: CASTLAGAIANYGYTF. V usage is TRBV7-9 and J usage is TRBJ1-2; TCRdb's D gene call, TRBD1, goes unchecked for lack of DNA. The CDR3 is 16 amino acids. CDR1 and CDR2 from the germline V gene are SEHNR and FQNEAQ (reference sequence).

The J gene is TRBJ2-5, the V gene TRBV5-1; without DNA, the TCRdb call of TRBD1 cannot be checked. Germline CDR1 reads SGHRS; CDR2 reads YFSETQ. The CDR3 runs 16 residues. The chain's CDR3 is CASSLGVGGRQETQYF.

The chain recombines TRBV5-1 with TRBJ2-1; TCRdb's D call of TRBD2 is untestable without DNA. The CDR3 runs to 15 residues. Germline values: CDR1 SGHRS, CDR2 YFSETQ. The CDR3 loop reads CASSLGVAEYNEQFF.

The chain uses TRBV20-1 and TRBJ2-2; TCRdb designates TRBD2, a call that cannot be tested without DNA. The CDR3 runs to 15 residues. CDR1 and CDR2 (germline): DFQATT, SNEGSKA (reference sequence). The CDR3 reads CSASQAGVVTGELFF.

This chain joins TRBV7-2 and TRBJ2-5. Germline CDR1 is SGHTA and CDR2 is FQGNSA. This CDR3 has 13 amino acids. CDR3 amino acids: CASSRVIQETQYF.

V is TRBV20-1 and J is TRBJ2-3. The CDR3 has 13 residues. Germline V gene data show CDR1 as DFQATT and CDR2 as SNEGSKA (reference sequence). The CDR3 protein is CSARQDSTDTQYF.

The chain combines TRBV4-3 with TRBJ1-3; TCRdb reports TRBD1, a call that lacks DNA to check it against. CDR3 length: 19 amino acids. From germline, CDR1 is LGHNA and CDR2 YSLEER. This CDR3 reads CASSQPPRGGLSSGNTIYF.

V and J are TRBV5-1 and TRBJ2-6. The CDR3 is 16 amino acids. Germline V gene data show CDR1 as SGHRS and CDR2 as YFSETQ. The chain's CDR3 is CASSSGGNSGANVLTF.

The genes are TRBV11-2 and TRBJ2-1; TCRdb's D call, TRBD2, is unchecked because there is no DNA. Germline loops: CDR1 SGHAT, CDR2 FQNNGV. The CDR3 sequence is 17 residues long. This CDR3 reads CASSSSLTSGEAGEQFF. Based on the CDR3 plus reference TRBV11-2 and TRBJ2-1, the full variable domain is EAGVAQSPRYKIIEKRQSVAFWCNPISGHATLYWYQQILGQGPKLLIQFQNNGVVDDSQLPKDRFSAERLKGVDSTLKIQPAKLEDSAVYLCASSSSLTSGEAGEQFFGPGTRLTVL.

The chain combines TRBV11-2 with TRBJ2-4; there is no DNA to check the TCRdb D call of TRBD1. The V gene's germline CDR1 is SGHAT and CDR2 FQNNGV. The CDR3 runs 17 residues. This CDR3 is CASSWTSGGGGKNIQYF.

This chain joins TRBV6-2 or TRBV6-3 and TRBJ1-4. The CDR3 extends over 18 amino acids. Germline V CDR1 and CDR2: MNHEY, SVGEGT. CDR3: CASSYHWTGTATNEKLFF.

The rearrangement joins TRBV5-1 to TRBJ2-3; TCRdb lists TRBD1, though no DNA is available to test this call. This CDR3 region has 15 residues. Germline V lookup: CDR1 SGHRS, CDR2 YFSETQ. The CDR3 sequence: CASSSSPGGVDTQYF. The variable domain in full, with the rest retrieved from reference TRBV5-1 and TRBJ2-3, is KAGVTQTPRYLIKTRGQQVTLSCSPISGHRSVSWYQQTPGQGLQFLFEYFSETQRNKGNFPGRFSGRQFSNSRSEMNVSTLELGDSALYLCASSSSPGGVDTQYFGPGTRLTVL.

The V call is TRBV7-2, the J call TRBJ2-1; TCRdb's assignment of TRBD1 cannot be checked, as there is no DNA. CDR1 and CDR2 from the germline V gene are SGHTA and FQGNSA. This CDR3 has 12 residues. The CDR3 here is CASSLVGSSVPF.

The chain is built from TRBV20-1 and TRBJ2-7; TCRdb calls TRBD1, which cannot be checked without DNA. Germline loops: CDR1 DFQATT, CDR2 SNEGSKA (reference sequence). The CDR3 is made up of 14 amino acids. The CDR3 region is CSAREWAGTYEQYF.

The rearrangement joins TRBV4-1 to TRBJ2-7; TCRdb calls TRBD1, which cannot be checked without DNA. CDR1 MGHRA and CDR2 YSYEKL come from the germline V gene. CDR3 length equals 14 residues. Here the CDR3 reads CASAQGQGGSEQYF.

The V gene is TRBV5-1, the J gene TRBJ1-1; TCRdb's D call of TRBD1 is untestable without DNA. The CDR3 spans 15 residues. Germline V gene data show CDR1 as SGHRS and CDR2 as YFSETQ. The CDR3 reads CASSLEPVAPTEAFF.

The chain employs TRBV27 and TRBJ2-7; the D call of TRBD1 rests on TCRdb alone, since no DNA is present to check it. The CDR3 totals 12 residues. Germline V lookup: CDR1 MNHEY, CDR2 SMNVEV (reference sequence). This CDR3 is CARRTGIYEQYF.

The rearrangement links TRBV15 to TRBJ2-1; as DNA is missing, the TRBD1 call by TCRdb cannot be tested. This CDR3 is 16 amino acids long. CDR1 LNHNV and CDR2 YYDKDF come from the germline V gene (reference sequence). The CDR3 is CATSSEPGRGHNEQFF. The full variable domain, with the rest looked up from reference TRBV15 and TRBJ2-1, is DAMVIQNPRYQVTQFGKPVTLSCSQTLNHNVMYWYQQKSSQAPKLLFHYYDKDFNNEADTPDNFQSRRPNTSFCFLDIRSPGLGDTAMYLCATSSEPGRGHNEQFFGPGTRLTVL.

The gene calls are TRBV13 and TRBJ2-4; TCRdb's assignment of TRBD1 cannot be checked, as there is no DNA. CDR3 length equals 16 residues. CDR1 is PRHDT and CDR2 is FYEKMQ in the germline V gene (reference sequence). The CDR3 reads CASSSDPGTEKNIQYF. Filled out from reference TRBV13 and TRBJ2-4, the complete variable domain reads AAGVIQSPRHLIKEKRETATLKCYPIPRHDTVYWYQQGPGQDPQFLISFYEKMQSDKGSIPDRFSAQQFSDYHSELNMSSLELGDSALYFCASSSDPGTEKNIQYFGAGTRLSVL.

The V and J genes are TRBV5-5 and TRBJ2-2; TCRdb designates TRBD2, a call that cannot be tested without DNA. Germline V gene data show CDR1 as SGHKS and CDR2 as YYEKEE (reference sequence). CDR3 length equals 16 residues. The CDR3 spells CASRLLAAPRTGELFF.

The V gene is TRBV7-2, the J gene TRBJ2-7. The CDR3 is made up of 14 amino acids. The germline V gene encodes CDR1 SGHTA and CDR2 FQGNSA. The CDR3 protein is CASSLVPRSGEQYF.

The chain couples TRBV7-9 to TRBJ2-7; TCRdb reports TRBD2, a call that lacks DNA to check it against. Germline values: CDR1 SEHNR, CDR2 FQNEAQ (reference sequence). This CDR3 contains 14 residues. This CDR3 is CASSLGASSDEQYF.

The chain is built from TRBV6-1 and TRBJ1-6; TCRdb's D call, TRBD1, is unchecked because there is no DNA. Germline CDR1 reads MNHNS; CDR2 reads SASEGT. This CDR3 has 14 amino acids. This CDR3 is CASRSRQGNSPLHF.

The chain uses TRBV12-3 or TRBV12-4 and TRBJ2-2. This CDR3 has 14 amino acids. CDR3 in amino acids: CASSLRVESGELFF.

This chain uses TRBV5-1 with TRBJ2-7; TCRdb returns TRBD1, unconfirmable since there is no DNA. The CDR3 consists of 15 residues. The germline V gene has CDR1 SGHRS and CDR2 YFSETQ. The CDR3 here is CASSTDRTGTYEQYF.

The chain has TRBV5-1 and TRBJ1-1. This CDR3 is built from 12 residues. CDR1 SGHRS and CDR2 YFSETQ come from the germline V gene. The CDR3 sequence: CASSVGSPEAIF.

The J gene is TRBJ1-2, the V gene TRBV20-1; the D call of TRBD1 rests on TCRdb alone, since no DNA is present to check it. This CDR3 region has 13 residues. Germline loops: CDR1 DFQATT, CDR2 SNEGSKA (reference sequence). CDR3 amino acids: CSASAGINYGYTF.